This TCR beta chain was recorded in a study of Ad26.COV2.S vaccination and SARS-CoV-2 variants. Treatment noted: roughly 18 received Ad26.COV2.S at low or high dose, single or two shots; 5 received placebo; per-sample allocation not given. Sampling happened 63 days after the first vaccine or placebo injection. CDR1 SGHRS and CDR2 YFSETQ come from the germline V gene. V gave up 0 bases and J gave up 8 bases, with 14 bases separating them. This CDR3 has 14 residues. TCRdb keeps only in-frame clones here, not all; method: immunoSEQ multiplex PCR. Counted here are 350,000 to 450,000 clones, about four fifths occurring once; the ten biggest clones make up about 7.4%.

Material: peripheral blood, obtained in a trial of Ad26.COV2.S vaccine versus placebo. This TCR derives from a person aged 18 to 65 who received the Ad26.COV2.S COVID-19 vaccine or a placebo. V gene TRBV5-1 combines with J gene TRBJ1-2; D is unclear. The chain's CDR3 is CASSLAPGSLGYTF. The CDR3 DNA reads TGCGCCAGCAGCTTGGCCCCGGGGTCGTTGGGCTACACCTTC.